One sample yielded the 13 T cell receptor beta chains listed below, sequenced in a study of T cell repertoires in cytomegalovirus infection. Via MiXCR, TCRdb re-called the reads, giving one row per CDR3 protein. The sample yields around 800,000 distinct CDR3 sequences, 32% seen once. The antigens for these receptors are not known. Specimen: cultured CD8+ T cells from PBMCs, collected from culture after CMV antigen stimulation. The receptor source for this set is a human donor in good health (CMV status not recorded). Some clones in this sample may be carry-over from other donors' samples.

This clonotype appeared a few times. The chain carries TRBV27 and TRBJ2-5; TRBD2 matches at 12 bases. The CDR3 contains 16 residues. Germline V gives CDR1 MNHEY, CDR2 SMNVEV (reference sequence). Unmatched junction bases numbered 8, after V lost 4 bases and J lost 5 bases. In DNA form, the CDR3 reads TGTGCCAGCAGTTCCTCTAGCGGGGGGGCCCGGGAGACCCAGTACTTC. This translates into CASSSSSGGARETQYF.

This sequence joins TRBV9 and TRBJ1-2; a weak D match, TRBD1 (5 bases). The CDR3 is 13 amino acids. Per germline, CDR1 SGDLS and CDR2 YYNGEE. V lost 7 bases and J 1 base, leaving 11 bases between the germline ends. The CDR3 nucleotides read TGTGCCAGCGGGACGAGGCTTAACTATGGCTACACCTTC. Its translation: CASGTRLNYGYTF.

The rearrangement joins TRBV10-3 to TRBJ2-7; weak D call: TRBD1 (6 bases). Germline CDR1 is ENHRY and CDR2 is SYGVKD. The ends were cut back, 6 bases at V and 0 bases at J, with 9 bases in the middle. This CDR3 contains 13 residues. The CDR3 nucleotides are TGTGCCATCAGCCCGGACAGCTCCTACGAGCAGTACGTC. Protein sequence: CAISPDSSYEQYV.

V is TRBV12-5 and J is TRBJ2-7; TRBD1 or TRBD2 may be the D gene (6 bases each). Germline V lookup: CDR1 LGHNT, CDR2 FRNRAP. This CDR3 has 15 residues. The ends were cut back, 6 bases at V and 0 bases at J, with 15 bases in the middle. CDR3 protein: CASGPDGGYSYEQYF. The CDR3 nucleotides read TGTGCTAGTGGCCCCGACGGGGGCTACTCCTACGAGCAGTACTTC.

The chain joins TRBV5-5 to TRBJ2-2; 9 bases align to TRBD1. This CDR3 contains 16 residues. V lost 5 bases to trimming and J lost 0 bases; unmatched junction nucleotides: 5. Germline V gives CDR1 SGHKS, CDR2 YYEKEE (reference sequence). CDR3 nucleotide sequence: TGTGCCAGCAGGACGGACAGGGGTCCGAACACCGGGGAGCTGTTTTTT. This translates into CASRTDRGPNTGELFF.

The chain links TRBV5-1 to TRBJ1-2; no firm D call. The CDR3 is made up of 17 amino acids. The germline V and J ends were trimmed by 4 bases and 4 bases, with 23 bases remaining between them. Germline CDR1 reads SGHRS; CDR2 reads YFSETQ. The CDR3 reads CASSTGTSKANIYGYTF. CDR3 coding DNA: TGCGCCAGCAGCACCGGCACGTCTAAGGCAAACATCTATGGCTACACCTTC.

The chain couples TRBV6-6 to TRBJ1-6; unclear D gene. The germline V gene encodes CDR1 MNHNY and CDR2 SVGAGI (reference sequence). V dropped 4 bases and J dropped 8 bases, with 18 bases sitting between them. The CDR3 loop spans 16 amino acids. DNA of the CDR3: TGTGCCAGCAGTTTTGCCCTGACGAGTACTGATTCACCCCTCCACTTT. It translates to CASSFALTSTDSPLHF.

The V call is TRBV28, the J call TRBJ2-7, with D possibly TRBD1 on 6 matching bases. Germline assignment: CDR1 MDHEN and CDR2 SYDVKM. The CDR3 contains 15 residues. V lost 5 bases and J 5 bases, leaving 19 bases between the germline ends. The CDR3 reads CASSLEDRYLDEQYV. For the CDR3, the DNA is TGTGCCAGCAGTCTAGAAGACAGGTACCTCGACGAGCAGTACGTC.

This clonotype came up a few times. This chain links TRBV27 with TRBJ1-6; 7 bases map to TRBD1. Unmatched junction bases numbered 8, after V lost 2 bases and J lost 7 bases. The CDR3 is 16 amino acids. Germline V lookup: CDR1 MNHEY, CDR2 SMNVEV (reference sequence). The CDR3 coding sequence is TGTGCCAGCAGTTTAAACCAGGGGGAGGTGAATTCACCCCTCCACTTT. Translating gives CASSLNQGEVNSPLHF.

This sequence joins TRBV15 and TRBJ2-7; 7 bases are shared with TRBD1. The ends lost 3 bases at V and 0 bases at J; junction bases unmatched: 5. This CDR3 is built from 15 residues. CDR1 and CDR2 (germline): LNHNV, YYDKDF (reference sequence). The CDR3 region is CATSSSTGVSYEQYF. CDR3 sequence (DNA): TGTGCCACCAGCAGTTCAACAGGGGTCTCCTACGAGCAGTACTTC.

This clonotype was seen many times. The chain carries TRBV7-6 and TRBJ2-3, with 8 bases aligning to TRBD1. CDR1 and CDR2 from the germline V gene are SGHVS and FNYEAQ. The CDR3 consists of 15 residues. V gave up 4 bases and J gave up 0 bases; unmatched junction bases: 3. This CDR3 is CASSYTGGSTDTQYF. The CDR3 DNA reads as TGTGCCAGCAGCTACACAGGGGGTAGCACAGATACGCAGTATTTT.

The count of this clonotype is one. Germline is not matched at one junction end, which may reflect a read error. This sequence joins TRBV24-1 and TRBJ1-2, with TRBD1 identical over 12 bases. Germline CDR1 reads KGHDR; CDR2 reads SFDVKD. The CDR3 length is 17 residues. As DNA, the CDR3 is TGTGTCACCAGTGATCATGGGACAGGGGGCCTTAACTATGGCTACACCTTC. It codes for CVTSDHGTGGLNYGYTF.

This chain joins TRBV6-6 and TRBJ2-5; possibly TRBD1 for D (6 bases). The CDR3 has 18 residues. Trimming cost V 0 bases and J 1 base, with 18 bases left between them. The V gene's germline CDR1 is MNHNY and CDR2 SVGAGI (reference sequence). The CDR3 loop is CASSYSSGRGTFQETQYF. CDR3 nucleotide sequence: TGTGCCAGCAGTTACTCGAGCGGTAGGGGGACATTCCAAGAGACCCAGTACTTC.